The T cell receptor (beta chain) under discussion was sequenced for a study of T cells expressing NK-cell markers. UMIs were included in TCR beta cDNA generated by 5'RACE template switching. TCRdb re-called the 5' RACE reads and gives one entry per CDR3 protein, without DNA. The sample has some 460,000 distinct CDR3 sequences; the top ten hold 1.4% to 1.5%. The CDR3 spans 14 residues. CDR1 is SNHLY and CDR2 is FYNNEI in the germline V gene. The source material was blood T cells: a sorted CD56 or NKG2C T cell subset, CD4+ or CD8+ T cells, or bulk PBMC T cells (not recorded which). The V gene is TRBV2, the J gene TRBJ2-4; with no DNA, the TCRdb D assignment of TRBD2 cannot be verified. This receptor was identified in a woman aged 45-59 years in good health. The CDR3 here is CASSLAGASNIQYF.